This TCR beta chain is from a study of T-cell reconstitution after alpha-beta-depleted transplantation in children. The CDR3 contains 14 residues. V shed 5 bases, J shed 6 bases, and the junction held 6 bases outside the gene matches. Unique molecular identifiers were incorporated when the TCRbeta library was constructed. One entry per CDR3 protein, called by TCRdb with MiXCR from the PCR reads. Of fewer than 550,000 distinct CDR3 sequences listed, roughly 11% were seen once; the top ten hold roughly 5%. The TCR sequence derives from a human donor who donated a stem cell graft to a child with acute myeloid leukemia. The material sequenced was PBMCs from the stem cell graft donor, taken from the stem cell graft. The V gene is TRBV12-3 or TRBV12-4, the J gene TRBJ2-7; 11 nucleotides agree with TRBD2. The CDR3 reads CASSPLAGVVEQYF. The CDR3, as DNA: TGTGCCAGCAGTCCACTAGCGGGAGTGGTCGAGCAGTACTTC.